The present T cell receptor (beta chain) was sequenced within a study of cytomegalovirus exposure and HLA in healthy donors. Trimming at V came to 11 bases and at J to 0 bases, leaving 6 bases not matched to a gene. Germline CDR1 reads KGHSH; CDR2 reads LQKENI. This CDR3 has 14 amino acids. With 60 Vbeta and 13 Jbeta primers, the PCR was carried out. Here immunoSEQ multiplex PCR was the method, and the copy in TCRdb shows in-frame clones only, minus some. This sample has about 98,000 clones, with roughly 70% found just once. The sample comprised PBMCs. This TCR came from a male donor in good health and CMV-seronegative. J is TRBJ2-7 and V is TRBV18, with 11 bases that match TRBD1. CDR3 protein: CASSGTGGSYEQYF. CDR3 sequence (DNA): TGTGCCTCCTCCGGGACAGGGGGCTCCTACGAGCAGTACTTC.